These 13 T cell receptor beta chains were all obtained from the same sample, sequenced in a study of tumor-infiltrating lymphocytes in localized non-small cell lung cancer. Using immunoSEQ multiplex PCR, the repertoire was profiled, and TCRdb retains in-frame clones only, with some absent. The data show around 16,000 clones, approximately 70% seen once. Sequencing was done on a sample of lung tumor tissue. Receptors were obtained from a human donor with non-small cell lung cancer.

The rearrangement joins TRBV7-8 to TRBJ2-3, with D possibly being TRBD2 (6 bases). Germline assignment: CDR1 SGHVS and CDR2 FQNEAQ. The CDR3 is 15 amino acids. The V gene lost 5 bases and the J gene lost 4 bases, with 16 bases spanning the gap. The CDR3 DNA follows: TGTGCCAGCAGCCCTTACCCGCGGGGTTCAGATACGCAGTATTTT. This translates into CASSPYPRGSDTQYF.

This clone occurred a few times. The chain combines TRBV30 with TRBJ1-1; no clear D gene. The CDR3 covers 12 residues. CDR1 GTSNPN and CDR2 SVGIG come from the germline V gene (reference sequence). V was trimmed by 4 bases and J by 1 base, leaving 7 bases between them. This CDR3 reads CAWTAGNTEAFF. CDR3 DNA: TGTGCCTGGACCGCAGGGAACACTGAAGCTTTCTTT.

This clone occurred a few times. The rearrangement joins TRBV19 to TRBJ1-5, with 8 bases fitting TRBD1. This CDR3 has 16 residues. CDR1 and CDR2 from the germline V gene are LNHDA and SQIVND (reference sequence). Trimming at V came to 2 bases and at J to 7 bases, leaving 10 bases not matched to a gene. CDR3 region: CASSILQQGAGQPQHF. CDR3 DNA sequence: TGTGCCAGTAGTATATTACAGCAGGGGGCAGGGCAGCCCCAGCATTTT. Complete variable domain (other parts from reference TRBV19 and TRBJ1-5): DGGITQSPKYLFRKEGQNVTLSCEQNLNHDAMYWYRQDPGQGLRLIYYSQIVNDFQKGDIAEGYSVSREKKESFPLTVTSAQKNPTAFYLCASSILQQGAGQPQHFGDGTRLSIL.

This clone turned up a few times. This chain connects TRBV19 to TRBJ1-6; a possible D gene is TRBD1 (5 bases). Trimming removed 6 bases at V and 4 bases at J, with 10 bases between. The CDR3 spans 14 residues. Germline lookup yields CDR1 LNHDA and CDR2 SQIVND (reference sequence). The CDR3 reads CASRDRQYNSPLHF. The CDR3 DNA reads TGTGCCAGTAGAGACAGACAATATAATTCACCCCTCCACTTT. The variable domain in full, completed from reference TRBV19 and TRBJ1-6, reads DGGITQSPKYLFRKEGQNVTLSCEQNLNHDAMYWYRQDPGQGLRLIYYSQIVNDFQKGDIAEGYSVSREKKESFPLTVTSAQKNPTAFYLCASRDRQYNSPLHFGNGTRLTVT.

V is TRBV6-6 and J is TRBJ1-1; no firm D call. Trimming removed 7 bases at V and 0 bases at J, with 9 bases between. Germline V gene lookup returns CDR1 MNHNY and CDR2 SVGAGI (reference sequence). The CDR3 has 13 amino acids. DNA for the CDR3: TGTGCCAGCATATATGGGATGAACACTGAAGCTTTCTTT. This gives the protein CASIYGMNTEAFF.

V gene TRBV6-1 combines with J gene TRBJ2-5; D ambiguous. Germline CDR1 reads MNHNS; CDR2 reads SASEGT. The CDR3 runs 12 residues. Trimming shortened V by 6 bases and J by 2 bases, and 7 bases separated the two germline ends. Written as DNA, the CDR3 is TGTGCCAGCAGGGGGTTACAAGAGACCCAGTACTTC. Amino acids: CASRGLQETQYF.

The rearrangement links TRBV28 to TRBJ2-1, with D maybe TRBD1 (6 bases). The CDR3 covers 14 residues. Germline V gene lookup returns CDR1 MDHEN and CDR2 SYDVKM. Trimming shortened V by 8 bases and J by 0 bases, and 11 bases separated the two germline ends. CDR3 in amino acids: CASGLGGSYNEQFF. The DNA for the CDR3 is TGTGCCAGCGGCTTAGGGGGCTCCTACAATGAGCAGTTCTTC.

V gene TRBV6-1 combines with J gene TRBJ1-3; unclear D gene. CDR1 is MNHNS, CDR2 SASEGT, per germline. Trimming left V 6 bases short and J 4 bases short, with 13 bases between. This CDR3 comprises 14 residues. This CDR3 reads CASSPSSGGNTIYF. The CDR3 region has the DNA TGTGCCAGCAGCCCGTCCAGTGGGGGAAACACCATATATTTT.

The chain carries TRBV10-1 and TRBJ1-1; a possible D gene is TRBD1 (5 bases). V was pared by 9 bases and J by 7 bases, with 18 bases between. The CDR3 sequence is 13 residues long. Germline values: CDR1 WNHNN, CDR2 SYGVQD (reference sequence). The CDR3 is CASAGERDGEAFF. In nucleotides, the CDR3 is TGCGCCAGTGCGGGGGAAAGGGACGGTGAAGCTTTCTTT.

The chain is built from TRBV5-6 and TRBJ2-3, with 8 nucleotides matching TRBD2. Germline V gene data show CDR1 as SGHDT and CDR2 as YYEEEE. V lost 3 bases, J lost 1 base, and 10 bases stayed unmatched. CDR3 size: 17 residues. The CDR3 sequence is CASSSAGVLTGTDTQYF. CDR3 nucleotides: TGTGCCAGCAGCTCAGCGGGAGTGCTTACCGGCACAGATACGCAGTATTTT.

The rearrangement joins TRBV5-1 to TRBJ1-4; tentative D call: TRBD1 (5 bases). There are 13 residues in the CDR3. Trimming took 4 bases from V and 4 from J, leaving 8 bases between them. The germline V gene encodes CDR1 SGHRS and CDR2 YFSETQ. The CDR3 DNA follows: TGCGCCAGCAGCGGGACGGTTAATGAAAAACTGTTTTTT. This gives the protein CASSGTVNEKLFF.

The CDR3 DNA is TGTGCCAGCAGTTTAGGGGGACAGTTGCCTGAAGCTTTCTTT. This encodes CASSLGGQLPEAFF. The V gene is TRBV28, the J gene TRBJ1-1; 7 nucleotides match TRBD1. Germline CDR1 is MDHEN and CDR2 is SYDVKM. V shed 2 bases and J 6 bases; nucleotides not matched to a gene: 6. CDR3 size: 14 residues.

The chain combines TRBV7-2 with TRBJ2-5; D uncertain. The CDR3 is made up of 12 amino acids. The V gene lost 0 bases and the J gene lost 3 bases, with 2 bases spanning the gap. Germline CDR1 and CDR2: SGHTA and FQGNSA. The chain's CDR3 is CASSLAEETQYF. DNA of the CDR3: TGTGCCAGCAGCTTAGCCGAAGAGACCCAGTACTTC.